The 4 T cell receptor beta chains given below trace back to one sample, sequenced in a study of shared clonotypes between healthy human individuals. Generated by immunoSEQ multiplex PCR, the TCRdb table keeps only in-frame clones and is missing some. The repertoire holds around 940,000 clones, with about three quarters as singletons. The specimen sequenced was memory CD4+ T cells sorted from blood. Subset described: CD45RA-negative fraction. The receptors were gathered from a man between 18 and 35 years old in good health.

The chain employs TRBV5-8 and TRBJ1-1; D uncertain. V lost 0 bases and J 5 bases, leaving 8 bases between the germline ends. CDR1 SGHTS and CDR2 YDEGEE come from the germline V gene. This CDR3 is built from 13 residues. The chain's CDR3 is CASSLVRWTEAFF. The CDR3 nucleotides are TGTGCCAGCAGCTTGGTCAGGTGGACTGAAGCTTTCTTT.

The chain uses TRBV27 and TRBJ1-2; D uncertain. The germline CDR1 and CDR2 sequences are MNHEY and SMNVEV (reference sequence). CDR3 length equals 13 residues. Deletions cut 3 bases from V and 1 base from J, with 6 bases between. The CDR3 DNA is TGTGCCAGCAGTTTGAGAGATAACTATGGCTACACCTTC. This gives the protein CASSLRDNYGYTF.

The rearrangement links TRBV7-2 to TRBJ2-3, with D maybe TRBD2 (5 bases). Germline V gives CDR1 SGHTA, CDR2 FQGNSA. CDR3 size: 12 residues. Trimming removed 4 bases from V and 8 bases from J, with 10 bases in between. The CDR3 loop is CASSSEATTQYF. The CDR3 DNA reads TGTGCCAGCAGCTCGGAGGCGACTACGCAGTATTTT.

The chain combines TRBV7-3 with TRBJ2-5, with unresolved D. The V and J ends lost 3 bases and 4 bases respectively, with 9 bases between them. Per the germline V gene, CDR1 is SGHTA and CDR2 is FQGTGA. The CDR3 is 13 residues long. The CDR3 reads CASSFNGLETQYF. In nucleotides, the CDR3 is TGTGCCAGCAGCTTTAACGGGTTAGAGACCCAGTACTTC.